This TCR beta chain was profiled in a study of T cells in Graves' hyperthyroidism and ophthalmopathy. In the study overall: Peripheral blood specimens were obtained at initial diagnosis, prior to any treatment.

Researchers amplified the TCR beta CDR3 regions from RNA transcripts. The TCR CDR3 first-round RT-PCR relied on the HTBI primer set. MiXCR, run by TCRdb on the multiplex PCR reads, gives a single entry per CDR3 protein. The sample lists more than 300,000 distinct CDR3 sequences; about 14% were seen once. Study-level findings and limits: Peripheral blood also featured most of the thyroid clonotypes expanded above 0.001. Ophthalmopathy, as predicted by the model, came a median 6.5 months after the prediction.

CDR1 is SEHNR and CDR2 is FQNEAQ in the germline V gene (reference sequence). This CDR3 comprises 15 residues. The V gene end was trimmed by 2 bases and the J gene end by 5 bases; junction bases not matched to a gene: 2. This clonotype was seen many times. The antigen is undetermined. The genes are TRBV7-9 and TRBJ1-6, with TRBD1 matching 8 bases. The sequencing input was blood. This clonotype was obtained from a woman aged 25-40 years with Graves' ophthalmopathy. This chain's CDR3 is CASSLRQGNNSPLHF. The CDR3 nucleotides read TGTGCCAGCAGCTTACGACAGGGGAATAATTCACCCCTCCACTTT.